The clone carrying this TCR beta chain showed up just a few times. This record belongs to a study of cytomegalovirus exposure and HLA in healthy donors. Between the trimmed V and J ends, which lost 1 base and 4 bases, there was a span of 9 bases. This CDR3 region has 14 residues. CDR1 SEHNR and CDR2 FQNEAQ come from the germline V gene (reference sequence). The PCR contained 60 Vbeta and 13 Jbeta primers. Sequencing was performed with immunoSEQ multiplex PCR; in TCRdb, only in-frame clones are kept and a portion is missing. This table has roughly 120,000 clones, around 87% appearing once. The clonotype comes from a man aged 40-49 years in good health and CMV-seronegative. The chain links TRBV7-9 to TRBJ2-3; D remains unclear. The sample consisted of PBMCs. The CDR3 nucleotides read TGTGCCAGCAGCTTAGAAACAGTTCCAGATACGCAGTATTTT. This codes for CASSLETVPDTQYF. Full variable domain (outside the CDR3, taken from reference TRBV7-9 and TRBJ2-3): DTGVSQNPRHKITKRGQNVTFRCDPISEHNRLYWYRQTLGQGPEFLTYFQNEAQLEKSRLLSDRFSAERPKGSFSTLEIQRTEQGDSAMYLCASSLETVPDTQYFGPGTRLTVL.